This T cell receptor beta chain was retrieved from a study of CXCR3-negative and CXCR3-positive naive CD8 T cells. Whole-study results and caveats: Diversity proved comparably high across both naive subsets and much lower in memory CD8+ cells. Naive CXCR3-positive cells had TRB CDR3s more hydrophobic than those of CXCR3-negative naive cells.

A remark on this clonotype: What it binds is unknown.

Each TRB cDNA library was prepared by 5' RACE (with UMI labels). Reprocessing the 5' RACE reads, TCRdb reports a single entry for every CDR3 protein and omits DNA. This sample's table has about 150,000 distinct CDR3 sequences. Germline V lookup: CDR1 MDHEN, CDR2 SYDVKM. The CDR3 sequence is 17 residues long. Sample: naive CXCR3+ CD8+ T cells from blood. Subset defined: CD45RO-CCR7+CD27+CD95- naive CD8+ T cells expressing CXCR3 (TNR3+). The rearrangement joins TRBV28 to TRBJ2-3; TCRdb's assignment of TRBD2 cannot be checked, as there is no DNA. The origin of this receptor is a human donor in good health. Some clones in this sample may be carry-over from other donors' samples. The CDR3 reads CASSLPSVGTSTDTQYF.